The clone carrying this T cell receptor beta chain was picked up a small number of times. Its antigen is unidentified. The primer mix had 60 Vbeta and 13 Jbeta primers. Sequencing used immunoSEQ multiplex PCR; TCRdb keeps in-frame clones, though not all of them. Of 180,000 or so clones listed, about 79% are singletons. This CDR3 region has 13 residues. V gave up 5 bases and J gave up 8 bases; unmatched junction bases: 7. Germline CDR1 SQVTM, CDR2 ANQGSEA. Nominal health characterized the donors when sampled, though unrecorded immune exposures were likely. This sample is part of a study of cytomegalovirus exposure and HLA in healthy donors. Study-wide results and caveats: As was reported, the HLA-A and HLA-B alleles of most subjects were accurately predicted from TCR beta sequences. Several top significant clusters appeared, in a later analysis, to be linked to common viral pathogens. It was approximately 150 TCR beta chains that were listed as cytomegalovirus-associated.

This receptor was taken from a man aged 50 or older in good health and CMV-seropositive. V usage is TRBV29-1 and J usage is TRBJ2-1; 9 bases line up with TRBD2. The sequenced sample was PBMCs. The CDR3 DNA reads TGCAGCGTTACGGCGGGGGGGCCCTATGAGCAGTTCTTC. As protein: CSVTAGGPYEQFF.